This T cell receptor beta chain originates from a study of blood T cell repertoires in COVID-19. Trimming left V 8 bases short and J 0 bases short, with 11 bases between. The germline CDR1 and CDR2 sequences are SEHNR and FQNEAQ (reference sequence). This CDR3 is built from 15 residues. The protocol was immunoSEQ multiplex PCR, while the TCRdb copy is restricted to in-frame clones and leaves out a portion. There are roughly 140,000 clones in the sample; 75% to 85% occur only once, and roughly 8.8% lies in the top ten. The source of this sequence is a human donor with acute or convalescent COVID-19. The donor label of this sample is uncertain. Sequencing input: peripheral blood. The chain links TRBV7-9 to TRBJ1-6; maybe TRBD1 (5 bases). The DNA of the CDR3 is TGTGCCAGCGGACAACTGAGCTCCTATAATTCACCCCTCCACTTT. Translation: CASGQLSSYNSPLHF. Full variable domain (outside the CDR3, taken from reference TRBV7-9 and TRBJ1-6): DTGVSQNPRHKITKRGQNVTFRCDPISEHNRLYWYRQTLGQGPEFLTYFQNEAQLEKSRLLSDRFSAERPKGSFSTLEIQRTEQGDSAMYLCASGQLSSYNSPLHFGNGTRLTVT.